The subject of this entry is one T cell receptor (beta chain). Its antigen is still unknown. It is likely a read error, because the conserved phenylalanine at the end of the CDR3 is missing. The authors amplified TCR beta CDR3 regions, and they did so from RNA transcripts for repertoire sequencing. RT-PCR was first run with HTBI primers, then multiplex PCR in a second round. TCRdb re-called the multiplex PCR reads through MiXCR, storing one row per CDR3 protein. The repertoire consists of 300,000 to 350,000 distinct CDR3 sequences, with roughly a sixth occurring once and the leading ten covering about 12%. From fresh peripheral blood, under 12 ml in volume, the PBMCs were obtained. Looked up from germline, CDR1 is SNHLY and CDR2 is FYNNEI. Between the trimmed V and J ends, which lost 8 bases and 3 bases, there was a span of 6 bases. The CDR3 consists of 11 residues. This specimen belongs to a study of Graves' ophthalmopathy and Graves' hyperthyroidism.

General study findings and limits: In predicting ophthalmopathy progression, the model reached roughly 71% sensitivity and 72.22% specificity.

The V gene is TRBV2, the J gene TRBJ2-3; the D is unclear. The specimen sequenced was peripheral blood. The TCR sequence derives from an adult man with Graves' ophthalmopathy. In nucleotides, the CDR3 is TGTGCCAGCGCAAGGACAGATACGCAGTATTCT. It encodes CASARTDTQYS.